One and the same sample provided the 21 T cell receptor beta chains below, sequenced in a study of OX40 agonist ivuxolimab in advanced cancers. The protocol was immunoSEQ multiplex PCR, while the TCRdb copy is restricted to in-frame clones and leaves out a portion. Of 90,000 or so clones in the sample, about 91% are singletons; the top ten hold 2.6%. The sample was CD4+ or CD8+ T cells sorted from blood, taken in a trial of the OX40 agonist ivuxolimab. Receptors were obtained from an adult with an advanced solid tumor such as melanoma, head and neck, liver or kidney cancer.

This rearrangement joins TRBV7-2 to TRBJ2-1; no reliable D call. V was cut by 0 bases and J by 0 bases, with 9 bases left in between. The CDR3 sequence is 16 residues long. CDR1 is SGHTA, CDR2 FQGNSA, per germline. The CDR3 DNA is TGTGCCAGCAGCTTAGCGAGAGTTAGCTCCTACAATGAGCAGTTCTTC. It codes for CASSLARVSSYNEQFF.

The sample holds a few counts of this clone. The chain carries TRBV6-5 and TRBJ2-2; D remains unclear. The CDR3 covers 15 residues. V dropped 6 bases and J dropped 4 bases, with 15 bases sitting between them. Germline CDR1 is MNHEY and CDR2 is SVGAGI. The CDR3 reads CASSPSGGFTGELFF. The CDR3, as DNA: TGTGCCAGCAGCCCTAGTGGTGGGTTCACCGGGGAGCTGTTTTTT.

The chain joins TRBV15 to TRBJ1-1, with TRBD1 matching over 8 bases. CDR1 is LNHNV, CDR2 YYDKDF, per germline (reference sequence). V was clipped by 2 bases and J by 1 base; unmatched bases: 3. The CDR3 is 15 amino acids. The CDR3 here is CATSRWTGTNTEAFF. The DNA for the CDR3 is TGTGCCACCAGCAGATGGACAGGGACGAACACTGAAGCTTTCTTT.

V gene TRBV7-9 combines with J gene TRBJ2-5; no clear D. The germline CDR1 and CDR2 sequences are SEHNR and FQNEAQ (reference sequence). Trimming cost V 3 bases and J 4 bases, with 12 bases left between them. The CDR3 covers 14 residues. DNA for the CDR3: TGTGCCAGCAGCTTTGTCGAACCTTCAGAGACCCAGTACTTC. Translated: CASSFVEPSETQYF.

The chain uses TRBV9 and TRBJ2-4; tentatively, D is TRBD2 (6 bases). The CDR3 length is 16 residues. The germline V gene has CDR1 SGDLS and CDR2 YYNGEE. Trimming stripped 3 bases from V and 0 bases from J, with 13 bases between. Written as DNA, the CDR3 is TGTGCCAGCAGCGCGGACGGAGGGCTAGCCAAAAACATTCAGTACTTC. This sequence encodes CASSADGGLAKNIQYF. Full variable domain (missing parts from reference TRBV9 and TRBJ2-4): DSGVTQTPKHLITATGQRVTLRCSPRSGDLSVYWYQQSLDQGLQFLIQYYNGEERAKGNILERFSAQQFPDLHSELNLSSLELGDSALYFCASSADGGLAKNIQYFGAGTRLSVL.

The CDR3 protein is CASQSGWRNTYEQYF. The CDR3 DNA sequence: TGTGCCAGCCAAAGCGGGTGGAGGAACACCTACGAGCAGTACTTC. The rearrangement joins TRBV28 to TRBJ2-7; D might be TRBD2 (6 bases). The CDR3 is 15 residues long. Deletions cut 8 bases from V and 2 bases from J, with 19 bases between. Germline CDR1 reads MDHEN; CDR2 reads SYDVKM.

The J gene is TRBJ1-1, the V gene TRBV2; D unresolved. Trimming took off 6 bases at V and 3 bases at J, with 11 bases between the two ends. The CDR3 spans 13 residues. Germline loops: CDR1 SNHLY, CDR2 FYNNEI. The CDR3 nucleotides are TGTGCCAGCAGAAAAGGGAGGGACACTGAAGCTTTCTTT. Its protein is CASRKGRDTEAFF.

The chain has TRBV7-2 and TRBJ2-7; 10 bases map to TRBD2. The CDR3 runs to 16 residues. Germline trimming cut 5 bases from V and 4 bases from J; bases unmatched to any gene: 11. Germline values: CDR1 SGHTA, CDR2 FQGNSA. Written as DNA, the CDR3 is TGTGCCAGCAGCCGATTCCCTAGCGGGAGAAAATACGAGCAGTACTTC. Amino acids: CASSRFPSGRKYEQYF.

V is TRBV28 and J is TRBJ1-1; the D gene is possibly TRBD1 (5 bases). CDR1 and CDR2 (germline): MDHEN, SYDVKM. The germline V and J ends were trimmed by 6 bases and 0 bases, with 14 bases remaining between them. The CDR3 runs to 15 residues. CDR3 sequence reads: CASSHGHIMNTEAFF. The CDR3 coding sequence is TGTGCCAGCAGCCATGGACACATCATGAACACTGAAGCTTTCTTT.

The chain couples TRBV28 to TRBJ2-2; TRBD1 matches 9 bases. Per the germline V gene, CDR1 is MDHEN and CDR2 is SYDVKM. This CDR3 contains 19 residues. Germline trimming cut 5 bases from V and 5 bases from J; bases unmatched to any gene: 18. The CDR3 region has the DNA TGTGCCAGCAGTCCTATCCTCGGCTCGGGACAGGGAAAAACCGGGGAGCTGTTTTTT. It yields the protein CASSPILGSGQGKTGELFF.

This clone came up once. V gene TRBV5-1 combines with J gene TRBJ2-7; 9 bases align to TRBD1. Germline lookup yields CDR1 SGHRS and CDR2 YFSETQ. The length of the CDR3 is 15 residues. V gave up 3 bases and J gave up 0 bases; unmatched junction bases: 4. Written as DNA, the CDR3 is TGCGCCAGCAGCTGGGGACAGGGTTACTCCTACGAGCAGTACTTC. Protein product: CASSWGQGYSYEQYF.

The genes are TRBV11-2 and TRBJ2-7, with TRBD2 matching 10 bases. Trimming at V came to 5 bases and at J to 3 bases, leaving 7 bases not matched to a gene. Per the germline V gene, CDR1 is SGHAT and CDR2 is FQNNGV. This CDR3 region has 15 residues. The CDR3 here is CASSPRTSGNYEQYF. The DNA of the CDR3 is TGTGCCAGCAGCCCCCGGACTAGCGGAAACTACGAGCAGTACTTC.

This rearrangement joins TRBV19 to TRBJ2-1, with 7 nucleotides matching TRBD1. Germline CDR1 LNHDA, CDR2 SQIVND (reference sequence). The CDR3 contains 18 residues. The trim removed 0 bases at V and 4 bases at J, leaving 12 bases unmatched. CDR3 in amino acids: CASSIDGTPGTAYNEQFF. The CDR3 nucleotides are TGTGCCAGTAGTATAGATGGCACTCCCGGGACAGCTTACAATGAGCAGTTCTTC.

The chain couples TRBV5-1 to TRBJ2-2, with 13 bases fitting TRBD2. The ends lost 4 bases at V and 2 bases at J; junction bases unmatched: 2. CDR1 and CDR2 from the germline V gene are SGHRS and YFSETQ. This CDR3 region has 16 residues. This chain's CDR3 is CASSPGLAGNTGELFF. CDR3 DNA: TGCGCCAGCAGCCCGGGACTAGCGGGAAACACCGGGGAGCTGTTTTTT.

This rearrangement joins TRBV7-9 to TRBJ2-7; a possible D gene is TRBD2 (6 bases). The CDR3 sequence is 14 residues long. Germline CDR1 SEHNR, CDR2 FQNEAQ (reference sequence). Trimming took 7 bases from V and 2 from J, leaving 15 bases between them. The CDR3 is CASTFQGGPYEQYF. The CDR3 nucleotides are TGTGCCAGCACCTTTCAGGGAGGCCCCTACGAGCAGTACTTC.

The chain recombines TRBV5-1 with TRBJ2-5, with 7 bases identical to TRBD2. In germline, CDR1 is SGHRS, CDR2 YFSETQ. V lost 4 bases, J lost 1 base, and 10 bases stayed unmatched. This CDR3 is built from 16 residues. DNA for the CDR3: TGCGCCAGCAGCATCGGAGTAGCGGGCCTCCAAGAGACCCAGTACTTC. It encodes CASSIGVAGLQETQYF.

The chain has TRBV4-1 and TRBJ1-2, with D hard to call. V was cut by 2 bases and J by 5 bases, with 15 bases left in between. The germline CDR1 and CDR2 sequences are MGHRA and YSYEKL. This CDR3 is 15 amino acids long. The CDR3 spells CASSQLIEQLYGYTF. CDR3 nucleotide sequence: TGCGCCAGCAGCCAACTAATAGAACAGCTGTATGGCTACACCTTC.

This chain uses TRBV5-5 with TRBJ2-7, with D possibly being TRBD2 (5 bases). Looked up from germline, CDR1 is SGHKS and CDR2 is YYEKEE (reference sequence). With 0 bases removed from V and 3 bases from J, the gap between germline ends came to 16 bases. The CDR3 length is 16 residues. CDR3 nucleotide sequence: TGTGCCAGCAGCTTGGTGGGAGACTCGCGATACTACGAGCAGTACTTC. This gives the protein CASSLVGDSRYYEQYF. Based on the CDR3 plus reference TRBV5-5 and TRBJ2-7, the full variable domain is DAGVTQSPTHLIKTRGQQVTLRCSPISGHKSVSWYQQVLGQGPQFIFQYYEKEERGRGNFPDRFSARQFPNYSSELNVNALLLGDSALYLCASSLVGDSRYYEQYFGPGTRLTVT.

The genes are TRBV11-2 and TRBJ2-7; D not certain. V shed 1 base and J shed 4 bases, with 14 bases lying between them. Looked up from germline, CDR1 is SGHAT and CDR2 is FQNNGV. The CDR3 is made up of 15 amino acids. CDR3: CASSLVATDPYEQYF. CDR3 coding DNA: TGTGCCAGCAGCTTAGTAGCTACGGATCCGTACGAGCAGTACTTC.

This sequence joins TRBV7-6 and TRBJ2-7, with 7 bases identical to TRBD2. CDR3 length: 13 amino acids. Germline assignment: CDR1 SGHVS and CDR2 FNYEAQ. V shed 5 bases, J shed 2 bases, and the junction held 3 bases outside the gene matches. For the CDR3, the DNA is TGTGCCAGCAGCATCGGACTAGCCTACGAGCAGTACTTC. It is translated as CASSIGLAYEQYF.

This clone was detected a few times. The chain has TRBV5-4 and TRBJ2-7; 7 bases map to TRBD2. Germline assignment: CDR1 SGHNT and CDR2 YYREEE (reference sequence). Unmatched junction bases numbered 10, after V lost 4 bases and J lost 3 bases. CDR3 size: 15 residues. CDR3 bases: TGTGCCAGCAGCCCGCGAGAGGGACTACACTACGAGCAGTACTTC. This encodes CASSPREGLHYEQYF. Combining the CDR3 with reference TRBV5-4 and TRBJ2-7 gives the whole variable domain ETGVTQSPTHLIKTRGQQVTLRCSSQSGHNTVSWYQQALGQGPQFIFQYYREEENGRGNFPPRFSGLQFPNYSSELNVNALELDDSALYLCASSPREGLHYEQYFGPGTRLTVT.